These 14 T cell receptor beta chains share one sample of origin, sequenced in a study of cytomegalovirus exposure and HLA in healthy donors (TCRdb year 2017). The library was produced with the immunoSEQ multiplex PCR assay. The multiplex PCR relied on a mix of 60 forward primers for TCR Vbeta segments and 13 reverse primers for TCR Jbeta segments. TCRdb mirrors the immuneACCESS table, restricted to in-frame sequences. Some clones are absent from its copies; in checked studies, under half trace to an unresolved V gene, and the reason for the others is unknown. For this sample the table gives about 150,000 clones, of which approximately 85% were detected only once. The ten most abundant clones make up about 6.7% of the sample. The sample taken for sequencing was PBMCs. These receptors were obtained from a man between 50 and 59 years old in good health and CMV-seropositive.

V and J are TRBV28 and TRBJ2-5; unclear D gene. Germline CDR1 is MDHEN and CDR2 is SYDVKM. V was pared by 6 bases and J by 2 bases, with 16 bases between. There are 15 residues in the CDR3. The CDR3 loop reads CASSRRGHPQETQYF. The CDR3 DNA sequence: TGTGCCAGCAGCCGACGTGGGCACCCACAAGAGACCCAGTACTTC.

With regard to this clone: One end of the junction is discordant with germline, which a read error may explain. This CDR3 reads CASSLQGFEQHF. The CDR3 DNA follows: TGCGCCAGCAGCCTTCAGGGGTTCGAGCAGCACTTC. The rearrangement links TRBV4-1 to TRBJ2-7; maybe TRBD1 (6 bases). The germline gives CDR1 MGHRA, CDR2 YSYEKL. The CDR3 is 12 residues long.

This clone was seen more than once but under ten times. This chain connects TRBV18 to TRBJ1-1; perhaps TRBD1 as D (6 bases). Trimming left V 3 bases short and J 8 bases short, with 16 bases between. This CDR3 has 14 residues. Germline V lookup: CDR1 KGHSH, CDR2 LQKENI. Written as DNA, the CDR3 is TGTGCCAGCTCACCCGACAGGACCGCCTTAGAAGCTTTCTTT. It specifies CASSPDRTALEAFF. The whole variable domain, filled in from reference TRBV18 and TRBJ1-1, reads NAGVMQNPRHLVRRRGQEARLRCSPMKGHSHVYWYRQLPEEGLKFMVYLQKENIIDESGMPKERFSAEFPKEGPSILRIQQVVRGDSAAYFCASSPDRTALEAFFGQGTRLTVV.

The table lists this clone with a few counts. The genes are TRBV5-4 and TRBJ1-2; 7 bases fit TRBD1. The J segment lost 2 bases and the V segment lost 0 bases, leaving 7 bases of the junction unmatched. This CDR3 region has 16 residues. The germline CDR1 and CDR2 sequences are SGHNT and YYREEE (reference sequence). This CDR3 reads CASSLAQRGRNYGYTF. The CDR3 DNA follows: TGTGCCAGCAGCTTGGCCCAAAGGGGGCGAAACTATGGCTACACCTTC.

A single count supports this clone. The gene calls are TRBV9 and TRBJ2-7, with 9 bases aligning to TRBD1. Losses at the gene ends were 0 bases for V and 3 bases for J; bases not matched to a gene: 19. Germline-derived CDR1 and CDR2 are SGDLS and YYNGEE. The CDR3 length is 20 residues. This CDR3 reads CASSVEALGTGQRSSYEQYF. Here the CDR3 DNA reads TGTGCCAGCAGCGTAGAGGCTTTAGGGACAGGGCAAAGGAGCAGCTACGAGCAGTACTTC.

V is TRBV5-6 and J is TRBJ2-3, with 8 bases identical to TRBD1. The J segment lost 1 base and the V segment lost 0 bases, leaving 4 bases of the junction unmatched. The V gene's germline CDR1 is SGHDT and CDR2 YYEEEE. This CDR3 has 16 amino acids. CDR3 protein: CASSLAGGSGTDTQYF. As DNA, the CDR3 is TGTGCCAGCAGCTTGGCAGGGGGCAGTGGCACAGATACGCAGTATTTT.

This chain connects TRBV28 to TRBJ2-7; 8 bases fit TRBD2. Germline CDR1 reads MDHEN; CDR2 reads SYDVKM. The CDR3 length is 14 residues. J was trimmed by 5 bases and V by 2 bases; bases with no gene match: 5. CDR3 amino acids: CASSLRLAPHEQYF. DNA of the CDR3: TGTGCCAGCAGTTTACGACTAGCGCCCCACGAGCAGTACTTC.

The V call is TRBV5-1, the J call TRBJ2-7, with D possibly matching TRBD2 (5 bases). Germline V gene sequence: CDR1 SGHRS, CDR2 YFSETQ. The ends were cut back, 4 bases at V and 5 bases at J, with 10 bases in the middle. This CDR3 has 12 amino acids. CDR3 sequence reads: CASSPSGNEQYF. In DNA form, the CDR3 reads TGCGCCAGCAGCCCTTCGGGGAACGAGCAGTACTTC.

CDR3 sequence: CASSSHGQGNYGYTF. CDR3 sequence (DNA): TGTGCCAGCAGCTCCCACGGACAGGGCAACTATGGCTACACCTTC. The gene calls are TRBV11-2 and TRBJ1-2, with 8 bases identical to TRBD1. CDR1 and CDR2 (germline): SGHAT, FQNNGV. The J segment lost 2 bases and the V segment lost 4 bases, leaving 6 bases of the junction unmatched. This CDR3 contains 15 residues.

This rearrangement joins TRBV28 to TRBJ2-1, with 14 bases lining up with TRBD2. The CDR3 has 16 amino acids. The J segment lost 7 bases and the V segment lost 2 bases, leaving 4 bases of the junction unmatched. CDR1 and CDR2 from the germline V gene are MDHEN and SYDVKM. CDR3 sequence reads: CASSLGGLAGANEQFF. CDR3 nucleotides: TGTGCCAGCAGTTTAGGGGGACTAGCGGGAGCGAATGAGCAGTTCTTC.

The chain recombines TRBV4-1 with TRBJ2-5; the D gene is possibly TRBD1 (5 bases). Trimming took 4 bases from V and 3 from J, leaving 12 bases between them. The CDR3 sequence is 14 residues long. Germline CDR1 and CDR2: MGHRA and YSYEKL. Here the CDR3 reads CASSLGHLKETQYF. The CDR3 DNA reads TGCGCCAGCAGCCTAGGACACCTAAAAGAGACCCAGTACTTC.

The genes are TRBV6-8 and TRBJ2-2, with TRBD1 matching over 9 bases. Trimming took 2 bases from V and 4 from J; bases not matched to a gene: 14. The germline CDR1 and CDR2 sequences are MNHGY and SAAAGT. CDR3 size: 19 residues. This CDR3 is CASSYVVGQGSKSTGELFF. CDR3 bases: TGTGCCAGCAGTTACGTAGTCGGACAGGGGAGTAAGAGCACCGGGGAGCTGTTTTTT.

This CDR3 reads CASSPRTEIEGQYF. The CDR3 DNA follows: TGCGCCAGCAGCCCGCGGACGGAGATTGAGGGGCAGTATTTT. The gene calls are TRBV5-1 and TRBJ2-3, with D possibly matching TRBD2 (5 bases). The V gene's germline CDR1 is SGHRS and CDR2 YFSETQ. CDR3 length: 14 amino acids. The V end lost 4 bases, the J end lost 11 bases, and 20 bases lay between the germline ends.

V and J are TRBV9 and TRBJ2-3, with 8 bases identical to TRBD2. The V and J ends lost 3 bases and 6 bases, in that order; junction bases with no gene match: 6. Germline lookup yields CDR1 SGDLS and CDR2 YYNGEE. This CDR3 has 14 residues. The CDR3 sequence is CASSGTAGADTQYF. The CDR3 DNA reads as TGTGCCAGCAGCGGGACAGCGGGAGCGGATACGCAGTATTTT.